In this sample, the clone carrying this TCR beta chain turned up many times. As yet, its antigen is unknown. This record belongs to a study of T cell repertoires in cytomegalovirus infection. The study, taken as a whole, reports: There were carriers of CMV plus the relevant HLA, and cumulative public TCR beta family frequency identified them.

In TCRdb, the reads were re-called with MiXCR into one record per CDR3 protein. This table holds 450,000 to 550,000 distinct CDR3 sequences, 16% found once. CDR1 is SGHVS, CDR2 FQNEAQ, per germline. Trimming took off 0 bases at V and 1 base at J, with 10 bases between the two ends. This CDR3 contains 16 residues. The sequenced sample consisted of CD8+ T cells from PBMCs. This sequence joins TRBV7-8 and TRBJ1-5; weak D call: TRBD1 (5 bases). This TCR derives from a human donor in good health (CMV status not recorded). Some clones in this sample may be carry-over from other donors' samples. CDR3 DNA: TGTGCCAGCAGCTTAGCGGGGGGACGAAGCAATCAGCCCCAGCATTTT. Protein product: CASSLAGGRSNQPQHF.